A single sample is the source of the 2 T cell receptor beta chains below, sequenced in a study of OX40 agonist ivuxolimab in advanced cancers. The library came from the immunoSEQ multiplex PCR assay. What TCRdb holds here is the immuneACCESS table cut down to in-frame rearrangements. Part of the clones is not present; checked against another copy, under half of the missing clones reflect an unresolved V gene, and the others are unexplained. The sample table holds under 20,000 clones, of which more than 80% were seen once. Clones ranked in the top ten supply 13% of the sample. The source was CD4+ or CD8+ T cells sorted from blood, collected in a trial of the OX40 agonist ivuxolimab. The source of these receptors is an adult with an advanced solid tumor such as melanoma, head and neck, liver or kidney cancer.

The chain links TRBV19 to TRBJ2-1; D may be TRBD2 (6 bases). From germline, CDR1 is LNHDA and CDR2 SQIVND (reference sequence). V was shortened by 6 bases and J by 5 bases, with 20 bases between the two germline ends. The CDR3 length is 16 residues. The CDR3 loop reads CASRPLRSGRNNEQFF. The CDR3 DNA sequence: TGTGCCAGTAGGCCCCTGCGGAGCGGGCGCAACAATGAGCAGTTCTTC.

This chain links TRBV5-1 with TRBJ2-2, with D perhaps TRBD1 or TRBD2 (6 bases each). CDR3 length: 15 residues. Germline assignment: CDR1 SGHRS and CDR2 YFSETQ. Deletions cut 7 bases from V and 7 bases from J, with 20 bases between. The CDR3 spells CASVNRDLGSGELFF. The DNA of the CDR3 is TGCGCCAGCGTCAACAGGGACTTGGGGAGCGGGGAGCTGTTTTTT.